One and the same sample provided the 12 T cell receptor beta chains below, sequenced in a study of blood T cell repertoires in COVID-19. Measured with immunoSEQ multiplex PCR; TCRdb has only the in-frame clones, and not every one. The table records approximately 90,000 clones, 65% to 90% of them present only once. The sequencing input was peripheral blood. These receptors were obtained from a man aged 55-75 years with acute or convalescent COVID-19.

The rearrangement links TRBV10-1 to TRBJ1-2; possibly TRBD1 for D (6 bases). Trimming took off 4 bases at V and 2 bases at J, with 14 bases between the two ends. The CDR3 spans 15 residues. Germline CDR1 is WNHNN and CDR2 is SYGVQD (reference sequence). DNA of the CDR3: TGCGCCAGCAGTGTAATGGACAGCCAGAACTATGGCTACACCTTC. Translation gives CASSVMDSQNYGYTF.

The rearrangement links TRBV19 to TRBJ2-3; 8 bases fit TRBD2. This CDR3 spans 16 amino acids. Unmatched junction bases numbered 9, after V lost 4 bases and J lost 3 bases. From germline, CDR1 is LNHDA and CDR2 SQIVND (reference sequence). CDR3 protein: CASSRGEGTRTDTQYF. For the CDR3, the DNA is TGTGCCAGTAGTAGAGGGGAAGGGACTAGAACAGATACGCAGTATTTT.

This chain connects TRBV9 to TRBJ2-7; 8 positions agree with TRBD1. The V segment lost 4 bases and the J segment 2 bases; nucleotides outside the gene matches: 5. The CDR3 spans 14 residues. Per the germline V gene, CDR1 is SGDLS and CDR2 is YYNGEE. CDR3 DNA: TGTGCCAGCAGCCCGGGACAGGATCCCTACGAGCAGTACTTC. It translates to CASSPGQDPYEQYF.

The CDR3 DNA sequence: TGTGCCAGCAGCTTCACGACTAGCATGGGCACCGGGGAGCTGTTTTTT. Translation gives CASSFTTSMGTGELFF. The genes are TRBV5-6 and TRBJ2-2, with 7 bases lining up with TRBD2. Germline assignment: CDR1 SGHDT and CDR2 YYEEEE. V lost 2 bases and J lost 4; bases outside the gene matches: 8. The CDR3 sequence is 16 residues long.

V gene TRBV4-1 combines with J gene TRBJ2-7; TRBD1 matches at 9 bases. The CDR3 runs to 15 residues. V lost 2 bases and J lost 3; bases outside the gene matches: 5. Germline values: CDR1 MGHRA, CDR2 YSYEKL. The CDR3 DNA is TGCGCCAGCAGCCAAACCGGGACAGGGAACTACGAGCAGTACTTC. It translates to CASSQTGTGNYEQYF.

The V gene is TRBV6-1, the J gene TRBJ2-7; the D gene is possibly TRBD2 (6 bases). V was trimmed by 2 bases and J by 0 bases, leaving 14 bases between them. This CDR3 contains 16 residues. Germline loops: CDR1 MNHNS, CDR2 SASEGT. CDR3 region: CASSERPYGSSYEQYF. CDR3 sequence (DNA): TGTGCCAGCAGTGAACGACCGTACGGGAGCTCCTACGAGCAGTACTTC.

The V and J genes are TRBV12-3 or TRBV12-4 and TRBJ1-2, with D tentatively TRBD1 (6 bases). This CDR3 has 13 residues. V lost 3 bases and J 6 bases, leaving 11 bases between the germline ends. The CDR3, as DNA: TGTGCCAGCAGTTTTCGACAGGAGGATGGCTACACCTTC. This gives the protein CASSFRQEDGYTF.

The CDR3 spells CASSDPLSGFNTGELFF. The CDR3 bases are TGTGCCAGCAGTGACCCGCTGTCAGGGTTTAACACCGGGGAGCTGTTTTTT. The chain is built from TRBV25-1 and TRBJ2-2; possibly TRBD1 for D (5 bases). The CDR3 is 17 residues long. The ends were cut back, 3 bases at V and 2 bases at J, with 16 bases in the middle. The V gene's germline CDR1 is MGHDK and CDR2 SYGVNS.

The chain is built from TRBV19 and TRBJ2-3; D may be TRBD2 (8 bases). The CDR3 consists of 15 residues. Per germline, CDR1 LNHDA and CDR2 SQIVND (reference sequence). Trimming cost V 3 bases and J 6 bases, with 16 bases left between them. CDR3 protein: CASSIPGRGPDTQYF. The CDR3 nucleotides are TGTGCCAGTAGTATCCCCGGGAGGGGGCCTGATACGCAGTATTTT.

The rearrangement uses TRBV13 and TRBJ2-1, with D tentatively TRBD2 (5 bases). V dropped 8 bases and J dropped 2 bases, with 13 bases sitting between them. The CDR3 spans 14 residues. Germline V gene lookup returns CDR1 PRHDT and CDR2 FYEKMQ (reference sequence). The CDR3 nucleotides read TGTGCCAGCGTTCTATCGGAGGCCTACAATGAGCAGTTCTTC. Protein product: CASVLSEAYNEQFF.

The chain joins TRBV29-1 to TRBJ2-1, with TRBD2 matching over 15 bases. Germline CDR1 SQVTM, CDR2 ANQGSEA. The CDR3 sequence is 17 residues long. J lost 7 bases, V lost 7 bases, and 14 bases had no gene match. CDR3: CSAEGFWTSGRVNEQFF. The CDR3 DNA is TGCAGCGCGGAAGGTTTTTGGACTAGCGGGAGGGTTAATGAGCAGTTCTTC.

This clone was counted once. The chain has TRBV2 and TRBJ1-5; 11 nucleotides line up with TRBD1. This CDR3 has 14 residues. Germline assignment: CDR1 SNHLY and CDR2 FYNNEI. V was clipped by 8 bases and J by 9 bases; unmatched bases: 9. CDR3 sequence: CASGRDRGGRPQHF. The CDR3 DNA reads as TGTGCCAGCGGCCGGGACAGGGGGGGGAGGCCCCAGCATTTT.